The 10 T cell receptor beta chains given below trace back to one sample, sequenced in a study of cytomegalovirus exposure and HLA in healthy donors. Use of 60 Vbeta and 13 Jbeta primers characterized the PCR. Measured with immunoSEQ multiplex PCR; TCRdb has only the in-frame clones, and not every one. This table holds approximately 170,000 clones, approximately 67% found once. The sample was PBMCs. The receptors derive from a man aged 40-49 years in good health and CMV-seronegative.

This clone was detected once. This chain links TRBV6-1 with TRBJ1-1; possible D gene TRBD1, 6 bases. The germline V gene has CDR1 MNHNS and CDR2 SASEGT. CDR3 length: 12 residues. V lost 3 bases and J 6 bases, leaving 8 bases between the germline ends. Written as DNA, the CDR3 is TGTGCCAGCAGTGACAGGGGCCCTGAAGCTTTCTTT. The encoded protein is CASSDRGPEAFF.

In its sample, this clone was seen once. One junction end disagrees with the germline gene, perhaps due to a read error. The chain has TRBV7-9 and TRBJ2-3; weak D call: TRBD2 (5 bases). There are 12 residues in the CDR3. From germline, CDR1 is SEHNR and CDR2 FQNEAQ (reference sequence). The CDR3 protein is CSSSLTRDTQYF. The CDR3 bases are TGTTCCAGCAGCCTCACTAGAGATACGCAGTATTTT.

This chain links TRBV25-1 with TRBJ2-1; 8 bases fit TRBD1. CDR3 length: 15 residues. With V trimmed by 4 bases and J by 9 bases, 11 bases remained unmatched. Looked up from germline, CDR1 is MGHDK and CDR2 is SYGVNS. The CDR3 region has the DNA TGTGCCAGCAGTGCAGGGACAGGTAGGTTCGGTGAGCAGTTCTTC. This codes for CASSAGTGRFGEQFF.

The gene calls are TRBV7-2 and TRBJ2-3, with no clear D. The V end lost 0 bases, the J end lost 1 base, and 5 bases lay between the germline ends. CDR1 and CDR2 from the germline V gene are SGHTA and FQGNSA. The CDR3 totals 14 residues. The CDR3, as DNA: TGTGCCAGCAGCTTAGCACGGGGCACAGATACGCAGTATTTT. Protein sequence: CASSLARGTDTQYF.

V usage is TRBV19 and J usage is TRBJ2-5; no definite D call. V shed 2 bases and J shed 1 base, with 5 bases lying between them. The germline V gene has CDR1 LNHDA and CDR2 SQIVND (reference sequence). The CDR3 covers 13 residues. CDR3 DNA: TGTGCCAGTAGTATACCAGGCCAAGAGACCCAGTACTTC. It is translated as CASSIPGQETQYF.

The V gene is TRBV10-3, the J gene TRBJ2-1; a weak D match, TRBD2 (5 bases). CDR1 and CDR2 (germline): ENHRY, SYGVKD. The CDR3 is 15 residues long. The V end was cut by 2 bases, the J end by 1 base, with 9 bases between. For the CDR3, the DNA is TGTGCCATCAGTGAGGAGGGTAATTCCTACAATGAGCAGTTCTTC. It codes for CAISEEGNSYNEQFF.

The chain has TRBV28 and TRBJ2-1; D perhaps matches TRBD1 (5 bases). The V end was cut by 3 bases, the J end by 2 bases, with 8 bases between. The germline V gene has CDR1 MDHEN and CDR2 SYDVKM. CDR3 length: 14 residues. The CDR3 loop is CASSLLTAYNEQFF. DNA for the CDR3: TGTGCCAGCAGTTTGTTGACAGCCTACAATGAGCAGTTCTTC. Variable domain in full (rest from reference TRBV28 and TRBJ2-1): DVKVTQSSRYLVKRTGEKVFLECVQDMDHENMFWYRQDPGLGLRLIYFSYDVKMKEKGDIPEGYSVSREKKERFSLILESASTNQTSMYLCASSLLTAYNEQFFGPGTRLTVL.

CDR3 DNA sequence: TGTGCCAGCAGCGTATCCGGGACAGTGGTCTACGAGCAGTACTTC. This gives the protein CASSVSGTVVYEQYF. This chain links TRBV7-8 with TRBJ2-7, with 7 bases fitting TRBD1. After removal of 5 bases from V and 3 bases from J, the junction contained 10 bases not matched to a gene. The CDR3 has 15 residues. Germline V gene lookup returns CDR1 SGHVS and CDR2 FQNEAQ.

This chain joins TRBV7-2 and TRBJ2-1; 10 bases agree with TRBD2. Per germline, CDR1 SGHTA and CDR2 FQGNSA. The CDR3 sequence is 15 residues long. Unmatched junction bases numbered 10, after V lost 5 bases and J lost 9 bases. The CDR3 loop is CTSSPSGRAVGEQFF. Written as DNA, the CDR3 is TGTACCAGCAGCCCCAGCGGGAGGGCCGTCGGTGAGCAGTTCTTC.

V gene TRBV19 combines with J gene TRBJ1-3, with 8 bases identical to TRBD1. J was trimmed by 7 bases and V by 7 bases; bases with no gene match: 9. CDR3 length equals 14 residues. Germline V gives CDR1 LNHDA, CDR2 SQIVND (reference sequence). CDR3 region: CASNPTGAANTIYF. In DNA, the CDR3 is TGTGCCAGTAACCCGACAGGGGCGGCGAACACCATATATTTT.